This TCR beta chain is drawn from a study of CD8 T cells in ankylosing spondylitis. In regard to this clonotype: As yet, its antigen is unknown.

Study-wide results and limits: Enrichment of disease-linked clones was reportedly significant in matched ankylosing spondylitis synovial fluid. A motif of eight or nine highly homologous TCR beta variants was seen as apparently characteristic of ankylosing spondylitis blood.

From germline, CDR1 is SGHKS and CDR2 YYEKEE (reference sequence). The CDR3 is 15 amino acids. The V gene end was trimmed by 4 bases and the J gene end by 5 bases; junction bases not matched to a gene: 6. TCRdb processed the 5' RACE reads anew with MiXCR; each CDR3 protein has one entry. The sample yields some 330,000 distinct CDR3 sequences, 6.5% to 10% seen once. The sequenced sample consisted of blood, either unsorted or a sorted T cell fraction (not recorded which). This clonotype originated in a male donor with ankylosing spondylitis. V gene TRBV5-5 combines with J gene TRBJ1-6; 7 bases are a match to TRBD1. The CDR3 DNA reads as TGTGCCAGCAGCCCGCAGGGGGGGGATAATTCACCCCTCCACTTT. Protein sequence: CASSPQGGDNSPLHF. Complete variable domain (other parts from reference TRBV5-5 and TRBJ1-6): DAGVTQSPTHLIKTRGQQVTLRCSPISGHKSVSWYQQVLGQGPQFIFQYYEKEERGRGNFPDRFSARQFPNYSSELNVNALLLGDSALYLCASSPQGGDNSPLHFGNGTRLTVT.